Below are 10 T cell receptor beta chains sequenced from a single sample in a study of graft-versus-host responses after intestinal transplantation. These TCRs are of unknown antigen specificity. Profiled with immunoSEQ multiplex PCR; TCRdb holds only in-frame clones, not every one. Of tens of thousands of clones listed, roughly 84% are singletons. The material was unstimulated CD4+ T cells sorted from spleen or lymph node cells, obtained before transplant. Receptor source: a human donor who was the organ donor for an intestinal transplant.

This chain links TRBV7-2 with TRBJ2-3; 12 bases fit TRBD2. Germline assignment: CDR1 SGHTA and CDR2 FQGNSA. V lost 3 bases to trimming and J lost 0 bases; unmatched junction nucleotides: 4. CDR3 length: 17 amino acids. As DNA, the CDR3 is TGTGCCAGCAGCTTCCGCGGGACTAGCGGGAGCACAGATACGCAGTATTTT. Residues: CASSFRGTSGSTDTQYF.

This chain links TRBV30 with TRBJ2-1; 10 bases are a match to TRBD2. The CDR3 length is 15 residues. The trim removed 2 bases at V and 2 bases at J, leaving 3 bases unmatched. The germline V gene encodes CDR1 GTSNPN and CDR2 SVGIG (reference sequence). The CDR3 region is CAWSRTSGPYNEQFF. As DNA, the CDR3 is TGTGCCTGGAGTCGGACTAGCGGCCCCTACAATGAGCAGTTCTTC.

The rearrangement links TRBV18 to TRBJ1-2; possible D gene TRBD1, 6 bases. CDR1 and CDR2 from the germline V gene are KGHSH and LQKENI. Trimming stripped 8 bases from V and 9 bases from J, with 25 bases between. The CDR3 sequence is 15 residues long. This CDR3 reads CASREGTGSVSSYTF. CDR3 nucleotide sequence: TGTGCCAGCAGGGAAGGAACAGGGTCGGTCTCGAGCTACACCTTC.

The J gene is TRBJ1-1, the V gene TRBV30; D might be TRBD1 (5 bases). CDR1 is GTSNPN, CDR2 SVGIG, per germline (reference sequence). The CDR3 covers 14 residues. The germline V and J ends were trimmed by 3 bases and 3 bases, with 14 bases remaining between them. The CDR3 sequence is CAWRSGRYDTEAFF. CDR3 nucleotides: TGTGCCTGGAGATCAGGGAGATACGACACTGAAGCTTTCTTT.

This clone was picked up a small number of times. V gene TRBV6-1 combines with J gene TRBJ1-5, with D possibly being TRBD1 (5 bases). Germline-derived CDR1 and CDR2 are MNHNS and SASEGT. Trimming pared 7 bases from V and 7 bases from J, leaving 17 bases between. This CDR3 spans 14 amino acids. CDR3 in DNA: TGTGCCAGCACCCCGGTGGGGGACGGGCAGCCCCAGCATTTT. Residues: CASTPVGDGQPQHF.

The chain combines TRBV11-1 with TRBJ2-2, with TRBD2 identical over 7 bases. The germline gives CDR1 SGHAT, CDR2 FQDESV (reference sequence). CDR3 length: 16 amino acids. The V gene end was trimmed by 3 bases and the J gene end by 1 base; junction bases not matched to a gene: 5. CDR3: CASSFPRGENTGELFF. The CDR3 coding sequence is TGTGCCAGCAGCTTCCCACGGGGGGAGAACACCGGGGAGCTGTTTTTT.

The rearrangement uses TRBV19 and TRBJ2-2, with 8 bases fitting TRBD2. J was trimmed by 8 bases and V by 6 bases; bases with no gene match: 8. The germline CDR1 and CDR2 sequences are LNHDA and SQIVND (reference sequence). The CDR3 extends over 14 amino acids. The CDR3 spells CASREVAGTGELFF. CDR3 coding DNA: TGTGCCAGTAGGGAGGTAGCGGGGACGGGGGAGCTGTTTTTT.

This clone was recorded only once. Written as DNA, the CDR3 is TGTGCCAGCAGCTTATTCTCCAGTGGGCTCGGTGGAAACACCATATATTTT. This encodes CASSLFSSGLGGNTIYF. This chain connects TRBV11-2 to TRBJ1-3; D is unresolved. This CDR3 has 17 residues. The germline CDR1 and CDR2 sequences are SGHAT and FQNNGV. V was shortened by 2 bases and J by 3 bases, with 17 bases between the two germline ends.

The rearrangement joins TRBV5-4 to TRBJ1-3, with TRBD1 identical over 8 bases. Germline CDR1 is SGHNT and CDR2 is YYREEE (reference sequence). The CDR3 runs to 14 residues. After removal of 4 bases from V and 4 bases from J, the junction contained 4 bases not matched to a gene. CDR3 residues: CASSTRDRGNTIYF. CDR3 sequence (DNA): TGTGCCAGCAGCACCCGGGACAGGGGAAACACCATATATTTT.

J is TRBJ2-7 and V is TRBV4-2; D call uncertain. Germline V gene sequence: CDR1 LGHNA, CDR2 YNFKEQ. V was clipped by 4 bases and J by 0 bases, with 25 bases between them. The CDR3 consists of 19 residues. The DNA of the CDR3 is TGTGCCAGCAGCCCCGCAAAACACTCCCGGCTAGGCGGCTCCTACGAGCAGTACTTC. This gives the protein CASSPAKHSRLGGSYEQYF.